The 32 T cell receptor beta chains in this list originate from one sample, sequenced in a study of T cells in Graves' hyperthyroidism and ophthalmopathy. From RNA transcripts, TCR beta CDR3 regions were amplified. The TCR CDR3 first-round RT-PCR relied on the HTBI primer set. TCRdb reprocessed the multiplex PCR reads with MiXCR, giving one entry per CDR3 protein. The sample yields about 420,000 distinct CDR3 sequences, about 13% seen once. The sample comprised blood. Every receptor here comes from a woman aged 18-35 years with Graves' hyperthyroidism.

This chain connects TRBV4-2 to TRBJ2-2; perhaps D is TRBD1 or TRBD2 (5 bases each). CDR3 length equals 15 residues. CDR1 is LGHNA and CDR2 is YNFKEQ in the germline V gene. The ends were cut back, 3 bases at V and 1 base at J, with 9 bases in the middle. Here the CDR3 DNA reads TGTGCCAGCAGCCATGGGGGACGGAACACCGGGGAGCTGTTTTTT. Amino acid sequence: CASSHGGRNTGELFF.

This clonotype was seen at least ten times. This rearrangement joins TRBV5-1 to TRBJ2-7, with 10 bases identical to TRBD1. The CDR3 extends over 15 amino acids. The germline V gene has CDR1 SGHRS and CDR2 YFSETQ. J lost 7 bases, V lost 2 bases, and 9 bases had no gene match. This CDR3 is CASSLSGTGVREQYF. The CDR3 DNA reads TGCGCCAGCAGCTTATCCGGGACAGGGGTTCGGGAGCAGTACTTC. The complete variable domain, with remaining parts taken from reference TRBV5-1 and TRBJ2-7, reads KAGVTQTPRYLIKTRGQQVTLSCSPISGHRSVSWYQQTPGQGLQFLFEYFSETQRNKGNFPGRFSGRQFSNSRSEMNVSTLELGDSALYLCASSLSGTGVREQYFGPGTRLTVT.

This clonotype was picked up many times. This chain uses TRBV28 with TRBJ1-2, with no clear D. The CDR3 sequence is 13 residues long. Germline CDR1 is MDHEN and CDR2 is SYDVKM. The V gene lost 7 bases and the J gene lost 8 bases, with 17 bases spanning the gap. The CDR3 reads CASIWRQTGGYTF. The CDR3 bases are TGTGCCAGCATCTGGCGGCAGACGGGCGGCTACACCTTC.

This clonotype was picked up a small number of times. This chain uses TRBV14 with TRBJ2-2, with D maybe TRBD1 (6 bases). V lost 3 bases, J lost 6 bases, and 11 bases lay in between. CDR3 length equals 14 residues. CDR1 and CDR2 from the germline V gene are SGHDN and FVKESK. CDR3 loop: CASSQDRVAGELFF. The CDR3 DNA follows: TGTGCCAGCAGCCAGGACAGAGTCGCCGGGGAGCTGTTTTTT.

This clonotype was seen many times. The chain couples TRBV6-5 to TRBJ2-2; D uncertain. V lost 2 bases and J lost 3, with 7 bases in between. The CDR3 sequence is 14 residues long. CDR1 is MNHEY and CDR2 is SVGAGI in the germline V gene. The CDR3 is CASSYGADTGELFF. The CDR3, as DNA: TGTGCCAGCAGTTACGGTGCGGACACCGGGGAGCTGTTTTTT.

A note on this clonotype: The junction and the germline gene differ at one end; a read error may be behind it. The chain carries TRBV27 and TRBJ2-1; no reliable D call. Germline CDR1 reads MNHEY; CDR2 reads SMNVEV (reference sequence). This CDR3 spans 12 amino acids. CDR3 nucleotides: TGTGACAGCAGTTTAGTGGGGAATGGGCAGTTCTTC. Translating gives CDSSLVGNGQFF.

The J gene is TRBJ1-3, the V gene TRBV20-1; no clear D gene. Trimming took off 0 bases at V and 5 bases at J, with 14 bases between the two ends. This CDR3 has 15 residues. CDR1 and CDR2 from the germline V gene are DFQATT and SNEGSKA (reference sequence). Here the CDR3 reads CSARDPARNRNTIYF. The DNA of the CDR3 is TGCAGTGCTAGAGACCCCGCAAGGAATAGAAACACCATATATTTT.

In this sample, this clonotype turned up a few times. The chain couples TRBV7-2 to TRBJ2-7; TRBD2 matches at 9 bases. Germline-derived CDR1 and CDR2 are SGHTA and FQGNSA. CDR3 length equals 14 residues. V trimming: 8 bases; J trimming: 2 bases; junction bases outside the gene matches: 7. The CDR3, as DNA: TGTGCCAGCGCGAGACTAGCGGATACCTACGAGCAGTACTTC. Its translation is CASARLADTYEQYF. Together with reference TRBV7-2 and TRBJ2-7, the CDR3 gives the full variable domain: GAGVSQSPSNKVTEKGKDVELRCDPISGHTALYWYRQSLGQGLEFLIYFQGNSAPDKSGLPSDRFSAERTGGSVSTLTIQRTQQEDSAVYLCASARLADTYEQYFGPGTRLTVT.

This clonotype was seen a handful of times. This may come from a read error, since a much larger clone is one base off. The chain uses TRBV2 and TRBJ1-1, with 7 bases fitting TRBD1. The CDR3 sequence is 13 residues long. The germline V gene has CDR1 SNHLY and CDR2 FYNNEI. J was trimmed by 4 bases and V by 7 bases; bases with no gene match: 6. The CDR3 reads CASTIQGGTEAFF. The CDR3 DNA reads TGTGCCAGCACGATTCAGGGGGGCACTGAAGCTTTCTTT.

This clonotype was counted ten times or more. The chain recombines TRBV10-3 with TRBJ2-1, with a possible D match to TRBD1 (6 bases). With 4 bases removed from V and 0 bases from J, the gap between germline ends came to 19 bases. Germline V gene lookup returns CDR1 ENHRY and CDR2 SYGVKD. The CDR3 extends over 18 amino acids. The CDR3 DNA reads as TGTGCCATCAGTGCGGGTGGGGACAATAAATACTCCTACAATGAGCAGTTCTTC. This sequence encodes CAISAGGDNKYSYNEQFF.

The chain is built from TRBV7-8 and TRBJ1-4; weak D call: TRBD1 (5 bases). The germline V and J ends were trimmed by 5 bases and 2 bases, with 12 bases remaining between them. This CDR3 has 15 residues. Germline V gives CDR1 SGHVS, CDR2 FQNEAQ. CDR3 nucleotide sequence: TGTGCCAGCAGCAAAACCACAGGCACTAATGAAAAACTGTTTTTT. Amino acids: CASSKTTGTNEKLFF.

This clonotype was found many times. The gene calls are TRBV5-5 and TRBJ1-2; D remains ambiguous. Germline V gives CDR1 SGHKS, CDR2 YYEKEE (reference sequence). The CDR3 extends over 13 amino acids. V lost 0 bases and J lost 4, with 7 bases in between. This chain's CDR3 is CASSLEDAYGYTF. For the CDR3, the DNA is TGTGCCAGCAGCTTGGAGGACGCCTATGGCTACACCTTC.

This clonotype was detected ten times or more. The CDR3 sequence is CASRKDEITDTQYF. As DNA, the CDR3 is TGTGCCAGCAGGAAGGACGAAATCACAGATACGCAGTATTTT. V and J are TRBV2 and TRBJ2-3; no reliable D call. Looked up from germline, CDR1 is SNHLY and CDR2 is FYNNEI. This CDR3 contains 14 residues. Trimming took off 6 bases at V and 2 bases at J, with 12 bases between the two ends.

The table lists this clonotype with many counts. The rearrangement links TRBV28 to TRBJ1-1; D is perhaps TRBD1 (5 bases). V was clipped by 3 bases and J by 10 bases, with 12 bases between them. This CDR3 region has 12 residues. The germline V gene encodes CDR1 MDHEN and CDR2 SYDVKM. The CDR3: CASSFQGGRAFF. CDR3 coding DNA: TGTGCCAGCAGTTTCCAGGGAGGGAGAGCTTTCTTT.

This clonotype turned up a few times. The chain combines TRBV10-3 with TRBJ2-6; 7 positions match TRBD1. CDR1 is ENHRY, CDR2 SYGVKD, per germline. The CDR3 sequence is 16 residues long. The trim removed 6 bases at V and 0 bases at J, leaving 5 bases unmatched. CDR3 in amino acids: CAIRANRGSGANVLTF. The CDR3 nucleotides are TGTGCCATCAGGGCCAACAGGGGCTCTGGGGCCAACGTCCTGACTTTC.

This clonotype was seen a few times. The chain carries TRBV5-1 and TRBJ2-2; 7 bases map to TRBD1. This CDR3 region has 17 residues. J lost 4 bases, V lost 4 bases, and 13 bases had no gene match. Germline CDR1 is SGHRS and CDR2 is YFSETQ. As DNA, the CDR3 is TGCGCCAGCAGCCAAGAGCCAGGGGGTCGGAGCACCGGGGAGCTGTTTTTT. It yields the protein CASSQEPGGRSTGELFF.

The chain carries TRBV20-1 and TRBJ1-2, with unresolved D. CDR3 length: 12 residues. The V and J ends lost 1 base and 3 bases respectively, with 6 bases between them. Looked up from germline, CDR1 is DFQATT and CDR2 is SNEGSKA (reference sequence). The CDR3 protein is CSARVQDYGYTF. The CDR3 region has the DNA TGCAGTGCTAGAGTTCAAGACTATGGCTACACCTTC.

This clonotype was observed many times. The chain carries TRBV3-1 and TRBJ2-4, with 16 bases fitting TRBD2. J was trimmed by 6 bases and V by 3 bases; bases with no gene match: 5. Germline loops: CDR1 LGHDT, CDR2 YNNKEL (reference sequence). There are 17 residues in the CDR3. This chain's CDR3 is CASSHPGLAGGINIQYF. In nucleotides, the CDR3 is TGTGCCAGCAGCCATCCGGGACTAGCGGGAGGGATAAACATTCAGTACTTC.

This clonotype has a count of ten or more. The chain uses TRBV10-3 and TRBJ1-2; D may be TRBD1 (5 bases). This CDR3 is built from 14 residues. V lost 3 bases to trimming and J lost 8 bases, with 16 bases between them. Germline V CDR1 and CDR2: ENHRY, SYGVKD. CDR3 coding DNA: TGTGCCATCAGTGATCCCGACGTGGGGGAAGGCTACACCTTC. Protein: CAISDPDVGEGYTF.

In the case of this clonotype: This may be a read error, as it is one base from a much larger clone. The J gene is TRBJ2-1, the V gene TRBV2; 9 bases fit TRBD1. CDR3 size: 16 residues. V dropped 8 bases and J dropped 4; count of bases not matched to a gene: 12. Looked up from germline, CDR1 is SNHLY and CDR2 is FYNNEI. CDR3 residues: CASGRRQGVIYNEQFF. The DNA of the CDR3 is TGTGCCAGCGGTCGAAGACAGGGGGTGATATACAATGAGCAGTTCTTC.

At least ten counts were recorded for this clonotype. The J gene is TRBJ2-3, the V gene TRBV20-1; 8 bases align to TRBD2. The CDR3 loop spans 14 amino acids. Per the germline V gene, CDR1 is DFQATT and CDR2 is SNEGSKA (reference sequence). V lost 6 bases and J lost 0; bases outside the gene matches: 5. CDR3 nucleotides: TGCAGTGCCAATAGCGGGACCAGCACAGATACGCAGTATTTT. As protein: CSANSGTSTDTQYF.

This clonotype came up many times. V gene TRBV6-1 combines with J gene TRBJ2-7, with TRBD1 identical over 8 bases. This CDR3 has 15 residues. Germline loops: CDR1 MNHNS, CDR2 SASEGT. V gave up 6 bases and J gave up 3 bases; unmatched junction bases: 10. The CDR3 nucleotides are TGTGCCAGCAGACCCGGGACAGGAAATGACTACGAGCAGTACTTC. This encodes CASRPGTGNDYEQYF.

The chain combines TRBV5-6 with TRBJ1-2; TRBD1 is a possible D gene (6 bases). In germline, CDR1 is SGHDT, CDR2 YYEEEE. CDR3 length equals 16 residues. V lost 4 bases and J lost 3, with 19 bases in between. The CDR3 region is CASSPTRGGRYYGYTF. For the CDR3, the DNA is TGTGCCAGCAGCCCAACGAGGGGGGGGCGCTACTATGGCTACACCTTC.

This clonotype showed up many times. CDR3 protein: CASSYSLGGDIQYF. For the CDR3, the DNA is TGTGCCAGCAGTTACTCGTTAGGGGGGGACATTCAGTACTTC. The gene calls are TRBV6-5 and TRBJ2-4, with D possibly matching TRBD2 (7 bases). CDR3 length equals 14 residues. V was shortened by 0 bases and J by 8 bases, with 11 bases between the two germline ends. Germline V gene lookup returns CDR1 MNHEY and CDR2 SVGAGI.

The chain is built from TRBV25-1 and TRBJ2-5, with D possibly being TRBD2 (5 bases). Trimming shortened V by 7 bases and J by 5 bases, and 5 bases separated the two germline ends. This CDR3 has 10 residues. Germline V gives CDR1 MGHDK, CDR2 SYGVNS. This chain's CDR3 is CASTGETQYF. DNA of the CDR3: TGTGCCAGCACGGGGGAGACCCAGTACTTC. Filled out from reference TRBV25-1 and TRBJ2-5, the complete variable domain reads EADIYQTPRYLVIGTGKKITLECSQTMGHDKMYWYQQDPGMELHLIHYSYGVNSTEKGDLSSESTVSRIRTEHFPLTLESARPSHTSQYLCASTGETQYFGPGTRLLVL.

The V and J genes are TRBV27 and TRBJ2-7, with a possible D match to TRBD1 (6 bases). The germline V and J ends were trimmed by 4 bases and 4 bases, with 14 bases remaining between them. The CDR3 runs 14 residues. Germline lookup yields CDR1 MNHEY and CDR2 SMNVEV (reference sequence). The CDR3 loop reads CASSSGTQPYEQYF. CDR3 bases: TGTGCCAGCAGTTCCGGGACACAACCTTACGAGCAGTACTTC.

At least ten counts were recorded for this clonotype. The rearrangement uses TRBV5-5 and TRBJ2-7; 12 nucleotides line up with TRBD2. Germline V CDR1 and CDR2: SGHKS, YYEKEE (reference sequence). The CDR3 is 14 residues long. V shed 4 bases and J 3 bases; nucleotides not matched to a gene: 2. This CDR3 reads CASSQLAGGYEQYF. In DNA, the CDR3 is TGTGCCAGCAGCCAACTAGCGGGAGGCTACGAGCAGTACTTC.

The sample holds a few counts of this clonotype. The chain couples TRBV29-1 to TRBJ1-2, with no clear D. Per germline, CDR1 SQVTM and CDR2 ANQGSEA. The V end lost 3 bases, the J end lost 4 bases, and 15 bases lay between the germline ends. The CDR3 is made up of 14 amino acids. The CDR3 spells CSVDGKEGGYGYTF. In DNA, the CDR3 is TGCAGCGTTGACGGGAAAGAGGGCGGCTATGGCTACACCTTC.

This clonotype was counted many times. This chain links TRBV7-9 with TRBJ2-1; 16 bases map to TRBD2. Germline CDR1 SEHNR, CDR2 FQNEAQ (reference sequence). Germline trimming cut 5 bases from V and 3 bases from J; bases unmatched to any gene: 10. This CDR3 region has 19 residues. The CDR3 loop reads CASSHPPGTSGRVYNEQFF. Here the CDR3 DNA reads TGTGCCAGCAGCCATCCTCCCGGGACTAGCGGGAGGGTCTACAATGAGCAGTTCTTC.

The J gene is TRBJ1-1, the V gene TRBV14; the D is unclear. CDR1 SGHDN and CDR2 FVKESK come from the germline V gene. The CDR3 covers 15 residues. V was clipped by 2 bases and J by 0 bases, with 10 bases between them. CDR3 nucleotide sequence: TGTGCCAGCAGCCAAAGTCTGGGATTGAACACTGAAGCTTTCTTT. Its protein product is CASSQSLGLNTEAFF.

This clonotype was counted only a few times. V usage is TRBV9 and J usage is TRBJ2-7; 9 bases line up with TRBD2. Unmatched junction bases numbered 10, after V lost 4 bases and J lost 5 bases. In germline, CDR1 is SGDLS, CDR2 YYNGEE. This CDR3 contains 15 residues. CDR3 nucleotides: TGTGCCAGCAGCCCGGTCGGGACTAGCTCTAACGAGCAGTACTTC. Encoded protein: CASSPVGTSSNEQYF.

The CDR3 reads CASRLEGSGYTF. For the CDR3, the DNA is TGTGCCAGCAGGCTTGAGGGGTCTGGCTACACCTTC. The rearrangement uses TRBV28 and TRBJ1-2; possibly TRBD1 for D (5 bases). Looked up from germline, CDR1 is MDHEN and CDR2 is SYDVKM. Trimming cost V 6 bases and J 7 bases, with 12 bases left between them. The CDR3 spans 12 residues.